The next 22 T cell receptor beta chains were all read from a single sample in a study of T cell repertoires in cytomegalovirus infection. TCRdb used MiXCR to reprocess the reads, holding one entry per CDR3 protein. The sample carries 200,000 or so distinct CDR3 sequences, 35% to 40% recorded once. Their antigens remain unidentified. The starting material was CD8+ T cells from cultured PBMCs, obtained from culture after CMV antigen stimulation. The receptors were gathered from a human donor in good health (CMV status not recorded). Some clones in this sample may be carry-over from other donors' samples.

The chain carries TRBV7-9 and TRBJ1-2, with D uncertain. The CDR3 runs to 13 residues. The germline CDR1 and CDR2 sequences are SEHNR and FQNEAQ (reference sequence). V was shortened by 5 bases and J by 2 bases, with 9 bases between the two germline ends. In DNA form, the CDR3 reads TGTGCCAGCAGCCCCCAAGACAACTATGGCTACACCTTC. Amino acids: CASSPQDNYGYTF.

The genes are TRBV5-1 and TRBJ2-3, with D uncertain. The germline CDR1 and CDR2 sequences are SGHRS and YFSETQ. Trimming cost V 0 bases and J 5 bases, with 13 bases left between them. The CDR3 consists of 15 residues. The CDR3 coding sequence is TGCGCCAGCAGCTTGGTAGTGGGAAGGGAAGATACGCAGTATTTT. Translated: CASSLVVGREDTQYF.

This clonotype showed up just a few times. The chain links TRBV7-9 to TRBJ1-2, with a weak D call TRBD1 (5 bases). This CDR3 contains 17 residues. V dropped 5 bases and J dropped 4 bases, with 23 bases sitting between them. The V gene's germline CDR1 is SEHNR and CDR2 FQNEAQ (reference sequence). CDR3 sequence: CASSLPRRTRQPYGYTF. Written as DNA, the CDR3 is TGTGCCAGCAGCCTACCCCGCAGAACGAGACAGCCCTATGGCTACACCTTC.

This clonotype was found a few times. The chain links TRBV4-2 to TRBJ1-1; tentatively, D is TRBD1 (5 bases). V lost 0 bases, J lost 6 bases, and 8 bases lay in between. Germline loops: CDR1 LGHNA, CDR2 YNFKEQ. This CDR3 has 13 amino acids. The CDR3 protein is CASSQDTGPEAFF. In DNA, the CDR3 is TGTGCCAGCAGCCAAGATACGGGACCTGAAGCTTTCTTT.

This sequence joins TRBV7-2 and TRBJ2-1; D uncertain. The germline V and J ends were trimmed by 1 base and 15 bases, with 25 bases remaining between them. The CDR3 spans 16 residues. Germline values: CDR1 SGHTA, CDR2 FQGNSA. The CDR3 DNA reads TGTGCCAGCAGCTTAGAGTCGGGTGGGTACTACAATGAGACGTTCTTC. This codes for CASSLESGGYYNETFF.

There are a few counts of this clonotype. V gene TRBV7-6 combines with J gene TRBJ2-1; D perhaps matches TRBD1 (6 bases). V dropped 5 bases and J dropped 7 bases, with 9 bases sitting between them. The germline V gene encodes CDR1 SGHVS and CDR2 FNYEAQ. This CDR3 is 12 amino acids long. The CDR3 spells CASSGQRNEQFF. The CDR3 DNA reads TGTGCCAGCAGCGGACAGCGGAATGAGCAGTTCTTC.

This clonotype was observed a handful of times. The chain employs TRBV7-2 and TRBJ2-1, with a possible D match to TRBD2 (5 bases). Germline V gives CDR1 SGHTA, CDR2 FQGNSA. The V and J ends lost 1 base and 2 bases respectively, with 6 bases between them. The CDR3 has 14 amino acids. The CDR3 nucleotides read TGTGCCAGCAGCTTAGGGACTCCCTACAATGAGCAGTTCTTC. It specifies CASSLGTPYNEQFF. The whole variable domain, remainder taken from reference TRBV7-2 and TRBJ2-1, is GAGVSQSPSNKVTEKGKDVELRCDPISGHTALYWYRQSLGQGLEFLIYFQGNSAPDKSGLPSDRFSAERTGGSVSTLTIQRTQQEDSAVYLCASSLGTPYNEQFFGPGTRLTVL.

This clonotype occurred a few times. This chain joins TRBV28 and TRBJ2-5, with 8 bases matching TRBD2. This CDR3 is 13 amino acids long. The V gene's germline CDR1 is MDHEN and CDR2 SYDVKM. With 6 bases clipped from V and 6 bases from J, the junction kept 6 bases outside the gene matches. The CDR3 region is CASSNSGSKTQYF. CDR3 DNA sequence: TGTGCCAGCAGCAACAGCGGGAGTAAGACCCAGTACTTC.

The chain uses TRBV9 and TRBJ2-5, with 7 bases lining up with TRBD1. This CDR3 has 14 amino acids. Germline loops: CDR1 SGDLS, CDR2 YYNGEE. With V trimmed by 3 bases and J by 2 bases, 4 bases remained unmatched. The CDR3 here is CASSDDREQETQYF. The CDR3 DNA reads as TGTGCCAGCAGCGACGACAGGGAGCAAGAGACCCAGTACTTC.

This clonotype was counted a single time. The chain links TRBV29-1 to TRBJ1-1; D is unresolved. This CDR3 comprises 16 residues. Per germline, CDR1 SQVTM and CDR2 ANQGSEA. Trimming left V 4 bases short and J 1 base short, with 19 bases between. CDR3 coding DNA: TGCAGCGTTGGATTTGGCCTCCTCGACTCGAACACTGAAGCTTTCTTT. Translation: CSVGFGLLDSNTEAFF.

J is TRBJ2-2 and V is TRBV29-1, with unresolved D. Germline V CDR1 and CDR2: SQVTM, ANQGSEA. With 5 bases removed from V and 1 base from J, the gap between germline ends came to 8 bases. The CDR3 extends over 13 amino acids. The CDR3 nucleotides read TGCAGCGTTCGACGGATGAACACCGGGGAGCTGTTTTTT. This codes for CSVRRMNTGELFF.

The genes are TRBV7-2 and TRBJ2-5; D is possibly TRBD1 (6 bases). The CDR3 is 13 amino acids. Germline CDR1 and CDR2: SGHTA and FQGNSA. The V end was cut by 4 bases, the J end by 3 bases, with 9 bases between. The CDR3: CASSSTGKETQYF. CDR3 coding DNA: TGTGCCAGCAGCTCCACAGGGAAAGAGACCCAGTACTTC. The entire variable domain, with the rest obtained from reference TRBV7-2 and TRBJ2-5, is as follows: GAGVSQSPSNKVTEKGKDVELRCDPISGHTALYWYRQSLGQGLEFLIYFQGNSAPDKSGLPSDRFSAERTGGSVSTLTIQRTQQEDSAVYLCASSSTGKETQYFGPGTRLLVL.

This clonotype was counted only a few times. CDR3 DNA: TGTGCCAGCAGTCCCCGCATATCTGGCTACACCTTC. Translation gives CASSPRISGYTF. The J gene is TRBJ1-2, the V gene TRBV28; D unclear. V was cut by 5 bases and J by 7 bases, with 11 bases left in between. CDR3 length: 12 amino acids. Germline assignment: CDR1 MDHEN and CDR2 SYDVKM.

CDR3: CASMGTSGYNEQFF. The CDR3 bases are TGTGCCAGCATGGGGACTAGCGGCTACAATGAGCAGTTCTTC. The chain is built from TRBV7-9 and TRBJ2-1, with TRBD2 identical over 11 bases. Germline CDR1 and CDR2: SEHNR and FQNEAQ (reference sequence). This CDR3 has 14 amino acids. V was pared by 7 bases and J by 3 bases, with 2 bases of the junction left unmatched.

The rearrangement links TRBV27 to TRBJ2-7; 12 bases fit TRBD1. The CDR3 length is 14 residues. The junction had 7 bases not matched to a gene; V was cut back by 6 bases and J by 7 bases. CDR1 is MNHEY and CDR2 is SMNVEV in the germline V gene (reference sequence). The CDR3 is CASSPGQGAREQYF. Here the CDR3 DNA reads TGTGCCAGCAGCCCGGGACAGGGGGCGCGGGAGCAGTACTTC.

This clonotype was observed a few times. The chain employs TRBV7-3 and TRBJ2-3, with no clear D. V lost 1 base to trimming and J lost 2 bases, with 13 bases between them. Germline V gene sequence: CDR1 SGHTA, CDR2 FQGTGA. This CDR3 contains 16 residues. The CDR3 sequence: CASSLNVGGSTDTQYF. CDR3 nucleotide sequence: TGTGCCAGCAGCTTAAATGTGGGCGGATCCACAGATACGCAGTATTTT.

V gene TRBV2 combines with J gene TRBJ2-7; TRBD2 matches 8 bases. Per the germline V gene, CDR1 is SNHLY and CDR2 is FYNNEI. This CDR3 contains 12 residues. The V segment lost 8 bases and the J segment 2 bases; nucleotides outside the gene matches: 2. The CDR3 sequence is CASLAGTYEQYF. The CDR3 coding sequence is TGTGCCAGCTTAGCGGGAACCTACGAGCAGTACTTC.

The gene calls are TRBV6-1 and TRBJ1-1; D remains unclear. CDR3 length equals 19 residues. The V end was cut by 5 bases, the J end by 2 bases, with 27 bases between. The germline V gene encodes CDR1 MNHNS and CDR2 SASEGT. The CDR3 DNA reads TGTGCCAGCAGTTTCCTTTCCGAGCGTTTTGGACTCTCCAACACTGAAGCTTTCTTT. Protein: CASSFLSERFGLSNTEAFF.

The rearrangement links TRBV7-9 to TRBJ2-1; D ambiguous. V lost 0 bases, J lost 0 bases, and 12 bases lay in between. Germline CDR1 is SEHNR and CDR2 is FQNEAQ (reference sequence). This CDR3 has 17 residues. CDR3 nucleotides: TGTGCCAGCAGCTTAGCGGAAGGCGCGAGCTCCTACAATGAGCAGTTCTTC. The encoded protein is CASSLAEGASSYNEQFF.

In regard to this clonotype: Since no conserved phenylalanine or tryptophan closes the CDR3, a read error is the likely cause. This sequence joins TRBV5-1 and TRBJ2-5, with TRBD1 identical over 7 bases. CDR1 is SGHRS and CDR2 is YFSETQ in the germline V gene. The CDR3 totals 16 residues. CDR3 in amino acids: CDSSLASDRAQETQYL. CDR3 nucleotide sequence: TGCGACAGCAGCTTGGCTTCTGACAGGGCCCAAGAGACACAGTACTTA.

The rearrangement joins TRBV7-9 to TRBJ1-4; 9 bases align to TRBD1. The CDR3 covers 17 residues. Losses at the gene ends were 4 bases for V and 0 bases for J; bases not matched to a gene: 6. CDR1 SEHNR and CDR2 FQNEAQ come from the germline V gene (reference sequence). CDR3 protein: CASSSTRTGATNEKLFF. The CDR3 DNA reads TGTGCCAGCAGCTCGACAAGGACAGGGGCAACTAATGAAAAACTGTTTTTT.

This clonotype was picked up a small number of times. This chain connects TRBV7-9 to TRBJ2-1, with a weak D call TRBD2 (5 bases). Trimming shortened V by 5 bases and J by 0 bases, and 14 bases separated the two germline ends. This CDR3 has 16 residues. Looked up from germline, CDR1 is SEHNR and CDR2 is FQNEAQ (reference sequence). CDR3 residues: CASSLPTISSYNEQFF. The DNA for the CDR3 is TGTGCCAGCAGCCTTCCGACTATCAGCTCCTACAATGAGCAGTTCTTC.